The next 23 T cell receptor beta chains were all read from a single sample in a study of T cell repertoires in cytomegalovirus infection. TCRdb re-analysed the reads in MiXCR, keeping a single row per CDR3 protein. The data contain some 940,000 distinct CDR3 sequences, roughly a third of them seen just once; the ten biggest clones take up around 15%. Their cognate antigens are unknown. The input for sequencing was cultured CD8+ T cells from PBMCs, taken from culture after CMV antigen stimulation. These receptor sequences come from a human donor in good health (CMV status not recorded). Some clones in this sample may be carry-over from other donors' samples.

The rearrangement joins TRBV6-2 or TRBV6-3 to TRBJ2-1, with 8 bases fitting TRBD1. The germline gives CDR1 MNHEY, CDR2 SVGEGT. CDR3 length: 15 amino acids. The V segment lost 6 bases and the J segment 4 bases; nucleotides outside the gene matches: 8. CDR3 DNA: TGTGCCAGCAGCTTCGACAGGGGAGCATACAATGAGCAGTTCTTC. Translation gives CASSFDRGAYNEQFF.

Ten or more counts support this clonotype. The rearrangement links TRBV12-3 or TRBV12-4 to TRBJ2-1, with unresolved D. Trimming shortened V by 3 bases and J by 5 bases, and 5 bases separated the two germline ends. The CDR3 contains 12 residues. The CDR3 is CASSFLNNEQFF. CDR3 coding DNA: TGTGCCAGCAGTTTCCTAAACAATGAGCAGTTCTTC.

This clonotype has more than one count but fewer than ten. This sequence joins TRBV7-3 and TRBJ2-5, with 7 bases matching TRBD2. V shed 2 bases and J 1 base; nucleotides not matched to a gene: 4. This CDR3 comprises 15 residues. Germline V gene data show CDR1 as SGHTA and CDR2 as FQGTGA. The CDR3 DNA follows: TGTGCCAGCAGCTTATGGGGAGGGTTCCAAGAGACCCAGTACTTC. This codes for CASSLWGGFQETQYF.

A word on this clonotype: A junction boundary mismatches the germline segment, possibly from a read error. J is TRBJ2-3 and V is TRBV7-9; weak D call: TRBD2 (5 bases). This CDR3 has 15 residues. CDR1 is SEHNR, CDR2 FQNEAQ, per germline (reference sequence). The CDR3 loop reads CASSLAYAGTDTQYF. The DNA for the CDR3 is TGTGCCAGCAGCCTAGCCTACGCGGGCACAGATACGCAGTATTTT.

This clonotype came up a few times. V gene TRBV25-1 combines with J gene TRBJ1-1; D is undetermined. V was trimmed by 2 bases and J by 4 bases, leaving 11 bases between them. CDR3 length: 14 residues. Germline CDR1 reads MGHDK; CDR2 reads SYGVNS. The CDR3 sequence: CASSEVRGSTEAFF. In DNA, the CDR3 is TGTGCCAGCAGTGAAGTAAGAGGTTCCACTGAAGCTTTCTTT.

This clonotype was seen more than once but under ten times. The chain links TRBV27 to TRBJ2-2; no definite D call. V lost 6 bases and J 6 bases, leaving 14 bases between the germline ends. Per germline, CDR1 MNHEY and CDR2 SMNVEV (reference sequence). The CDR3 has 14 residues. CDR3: CASSLKSGPGELFF. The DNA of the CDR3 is TGTGCCAGCAGCCTAAAGTCAGGACCCGGGGAGCTGTTTTTT.

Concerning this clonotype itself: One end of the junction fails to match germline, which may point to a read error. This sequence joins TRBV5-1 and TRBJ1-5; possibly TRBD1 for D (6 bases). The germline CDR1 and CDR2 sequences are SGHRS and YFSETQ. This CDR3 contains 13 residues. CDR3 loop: CASSNRGGQPQHF. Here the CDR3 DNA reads TGTGCCAGCAGTAACCGAGGGGGTCAGCCCCAGCATTTT.

CDR3 sequence (DNA): TGTGCCAGCAGTTTATCTGGAGCGGGGGGGCAGTTCTTC. Translated, it gives CASSLSGAGGQFF. The chain joins TRBV27 to TRBJ2-1, with TRBD2 identical over 9 bases. Germline trimming cut 0 bases from V and 12 bases from J; bases unmatched to any gene: 3. The CDR3 is 13 residues long. Germline CDR1 and CDR2: MNHEY and SMNVEV (reference sequence).

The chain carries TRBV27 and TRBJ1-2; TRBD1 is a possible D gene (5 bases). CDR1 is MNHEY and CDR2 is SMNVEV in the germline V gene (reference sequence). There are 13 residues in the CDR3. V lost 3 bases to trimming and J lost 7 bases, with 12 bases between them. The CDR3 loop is CASSFTRESGYTF. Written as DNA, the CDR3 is TGTGCCAGCAGTTTCACCAGGGAGAGTGGCTACACCTTC.

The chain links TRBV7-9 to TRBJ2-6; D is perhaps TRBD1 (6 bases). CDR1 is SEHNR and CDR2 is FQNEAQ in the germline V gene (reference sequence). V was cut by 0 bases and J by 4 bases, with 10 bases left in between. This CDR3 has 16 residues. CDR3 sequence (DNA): TGTGCCAGCAGCTTAGCCTACAGGGCCGGGGCCAACGTCCTGACTTTC. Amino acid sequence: CASSLAYRAGANVLTF. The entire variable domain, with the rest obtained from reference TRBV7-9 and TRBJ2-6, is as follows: DTGVSQNPRHKITKRGQNVTFRCDPISEHNRLYWYRQTLGQGPEFLTYFQNEAQLEKSRLLSDRFSAERPKGSFSTLEIQRTEQGDSAMYLCASSLAYRAGANVLTFGAGSRLTVL.

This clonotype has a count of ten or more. The CDR3 here is CASSADSQETQYF. CDR3 DNA: TGTGCCAGCAGCGCGGACAGCCAAGAGACCCAGTACTTC. The J gene is TRBJ2-5, the V gene TRBV19; D is perhaps TRBD1 (6 bases). Trimming left V 9 bases short and J 1 base short, with 12 bases between. This CDR3 region has 13 residues. The germline gives CDR1 LNHDA, CDR2 SQIVND (reference sequence).

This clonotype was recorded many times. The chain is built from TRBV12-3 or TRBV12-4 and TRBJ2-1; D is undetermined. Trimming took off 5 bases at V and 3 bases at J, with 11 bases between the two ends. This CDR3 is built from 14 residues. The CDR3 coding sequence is TGTGCCAGCAGTGCTCAAGGTATCTACAATGAGCAGTTCTTC. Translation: CASSAQGIYNEQFF.

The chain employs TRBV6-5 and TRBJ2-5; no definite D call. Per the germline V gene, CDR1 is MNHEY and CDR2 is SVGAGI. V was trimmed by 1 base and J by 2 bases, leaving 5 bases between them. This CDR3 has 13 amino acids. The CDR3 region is CASSYYSQETQYF. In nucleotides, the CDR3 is TGTGCCAGCAGTTACTACAGTCAAGAGACCCAGTACTTC.

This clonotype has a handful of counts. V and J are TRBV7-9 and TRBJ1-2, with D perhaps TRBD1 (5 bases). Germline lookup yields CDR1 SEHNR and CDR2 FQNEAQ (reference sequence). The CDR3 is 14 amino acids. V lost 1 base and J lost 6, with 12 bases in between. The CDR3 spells CASSLEAGRHGYTF. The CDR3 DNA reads TGTGCCAGCAGCTTAGAAGCAGGGAGGCATGGCTACACCTTC.

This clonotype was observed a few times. The CDR3 DNA follows: TGTGCCAGCAGAGATACCACAGGGAAGAACACTGAAGCTTTCTTT. Translation gives CASRDTTGKNTEAFF. The chain recombines TRBV9 with TRBJ1-1; tentative D call: TRBD1 (6 bases). Per the germline V gene, CDR1 is SGDLS and CDR2 is YYNGEE. V gave up 5 bases and J gave up 1 base, with 15 bases separating them. The CDR3 has 15 amino acids. The full variable domain, completed using reference TRBV9 and TRBJ1-1, is DSGVTQTPKHLITATGQRVTLRCSPRSGDLSVYWYQQSLDQGLQFLIQYYNGEERAKGNILERFSAQQFPDLHSELNLSSLELGDSALYFCASRDTTGKNTEAFFGQGTRLTVV.

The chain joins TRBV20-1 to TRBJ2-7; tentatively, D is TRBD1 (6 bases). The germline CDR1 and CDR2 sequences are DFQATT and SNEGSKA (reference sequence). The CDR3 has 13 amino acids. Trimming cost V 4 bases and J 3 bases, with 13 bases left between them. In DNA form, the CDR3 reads TGCAGTGCTACGGACAGCAAGAACTACGAGCAGTACGTC. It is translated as CSATDSKNYEQYV.

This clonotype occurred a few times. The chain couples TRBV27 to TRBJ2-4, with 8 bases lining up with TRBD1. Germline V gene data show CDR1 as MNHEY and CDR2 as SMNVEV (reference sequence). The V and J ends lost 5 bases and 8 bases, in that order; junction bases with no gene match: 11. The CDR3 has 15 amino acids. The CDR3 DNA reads TGTGCCAGCAGTCCCGGACAGGGAGGTGGCCACATTCAGTACTTC. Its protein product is CASSPGQGGGHIQYF.

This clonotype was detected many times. This CDR3 reads CASSITGANQPQHF. The CDR3 nucleotides are TGTGCCAGCAGCATTACAGGGGCCAATCAGCCCCAGCATTTT. The V and J genes are TRBV7-9 and TRBJ1-5; 7 bases match TRBD1. The CDR3 length is 14 residues. Germline assignment: CDR1 SEHNR and CDR2 FQNEAQ (reference sequence). The V segment lost 5 bases and the J segment 3 bases; nucleotides outside the gene matches: 4.

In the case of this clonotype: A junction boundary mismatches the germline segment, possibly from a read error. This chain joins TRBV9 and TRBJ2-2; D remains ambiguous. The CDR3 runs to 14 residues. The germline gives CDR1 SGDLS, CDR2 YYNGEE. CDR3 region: CVSSLWENTGELFF. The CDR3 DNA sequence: TGTGTCAGCTCCCTTTGGGAGAACACCGGGGAGCTGTTTTTT.

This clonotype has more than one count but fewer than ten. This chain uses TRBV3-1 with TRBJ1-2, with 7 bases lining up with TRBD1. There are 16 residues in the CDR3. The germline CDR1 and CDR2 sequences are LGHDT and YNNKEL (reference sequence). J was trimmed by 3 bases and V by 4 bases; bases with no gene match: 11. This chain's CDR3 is CASSPSPRQGHYGYTF. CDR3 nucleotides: TGTGCCAGCAGCCCTTCTCCGAGACAGGGCCACTATGGCTACACCTTC.

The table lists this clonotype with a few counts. CDR3: CASSDYRTGLAYEQYF. CDR3 nucleotides: TGTGCCAGCAGTGACTATCGGACAGGGCTAGCCTACGAGCAGTACTTC. The chain joins TRBV6-1 to TRBJ2-7; 8 bases align to TRBD1. This CDR3 region has 16 residues. Germline-derived CDR1 and CDR2 are MNHNS and SASEGT. Trimming removed 3 bases from V and 2 bases from J; junction bases left unmatched: 9.

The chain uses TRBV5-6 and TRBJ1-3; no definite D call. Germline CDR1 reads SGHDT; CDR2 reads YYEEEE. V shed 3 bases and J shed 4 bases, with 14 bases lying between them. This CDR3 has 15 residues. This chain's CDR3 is CASSWAPESGNTIYF. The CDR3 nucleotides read TGTGCCAGCAGCTGGGCGCCGGAAAGCGGAAACACCATATATTTT.

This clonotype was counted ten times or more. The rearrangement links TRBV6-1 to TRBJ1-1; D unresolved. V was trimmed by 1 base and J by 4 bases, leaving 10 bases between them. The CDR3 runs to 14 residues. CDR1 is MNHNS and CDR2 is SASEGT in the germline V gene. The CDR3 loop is CASSEVLLGTEAFF. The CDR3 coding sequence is TGTGCCAGCAGTGAAGTTCTTTTGGGCACTGAAGCTTTCTTT.